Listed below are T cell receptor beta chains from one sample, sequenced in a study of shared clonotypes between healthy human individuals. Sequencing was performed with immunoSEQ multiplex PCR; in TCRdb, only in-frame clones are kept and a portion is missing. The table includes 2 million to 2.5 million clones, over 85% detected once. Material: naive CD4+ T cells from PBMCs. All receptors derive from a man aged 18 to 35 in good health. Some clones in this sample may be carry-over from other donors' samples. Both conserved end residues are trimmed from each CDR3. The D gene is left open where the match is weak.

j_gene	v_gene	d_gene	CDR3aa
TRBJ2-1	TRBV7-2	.	ASSKTGADYNEQF
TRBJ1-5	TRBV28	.	ASSLRGGGYSNQPQH
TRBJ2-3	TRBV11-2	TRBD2	ASSFSGTSTDTQY
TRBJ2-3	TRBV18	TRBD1	ASSPDRERGTDTQY
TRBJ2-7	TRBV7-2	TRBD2	ASSLFHGRGIYEQY
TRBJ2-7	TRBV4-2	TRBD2	ASSERTSAGVVYEQY
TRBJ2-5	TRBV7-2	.	ASSSDRYQETQY
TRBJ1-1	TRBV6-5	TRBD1	ATSQGPEAF
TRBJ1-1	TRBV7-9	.	ASSLAHGNTEAF
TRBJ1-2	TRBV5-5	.	ASSLWDAYGYT
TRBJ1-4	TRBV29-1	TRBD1	SVPGTGGEKLF
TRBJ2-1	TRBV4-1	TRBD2	ASSQGLAGGEQF
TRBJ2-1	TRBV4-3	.	ASSQVEWASGGNEQF
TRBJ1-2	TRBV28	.	ASSAGNYGYT
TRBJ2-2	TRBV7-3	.	ASSGKQGIGELF
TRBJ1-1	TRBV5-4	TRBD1	ASSLARDRPNTEAF
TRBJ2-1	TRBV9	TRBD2	ASSVAGAGGGFDEQF
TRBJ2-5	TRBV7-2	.	ASSLVRNFQETQY
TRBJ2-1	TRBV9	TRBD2	ASSVLAGGYNEQF
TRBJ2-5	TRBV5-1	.	ASRRGGQETQY
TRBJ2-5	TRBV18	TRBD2	ASSPLRGTSGRAWEQY
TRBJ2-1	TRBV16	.	ASSQSYGTYNEQF
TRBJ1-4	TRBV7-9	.	ASSLNRLGLF
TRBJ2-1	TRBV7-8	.	ASSLIPGAGEQF
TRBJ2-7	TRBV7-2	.	ASSFAIRDGGVDYEQY
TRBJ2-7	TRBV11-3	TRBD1	ASSLGRTGSYEQY
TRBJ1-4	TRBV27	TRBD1	ASARGRGFNEKLF
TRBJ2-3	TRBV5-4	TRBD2	ASSPGLAGGPADTQY
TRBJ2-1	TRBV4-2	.	ASSQERGASYNEQF
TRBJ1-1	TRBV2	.	ASSPGRGMNTEAF
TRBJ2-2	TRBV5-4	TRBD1	ASSPKTGIGELF
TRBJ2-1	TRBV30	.	AWSVDRGTSSSYNEQF
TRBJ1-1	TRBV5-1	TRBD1	ATAVGQVGLSSVNTEAF
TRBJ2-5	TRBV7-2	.	ASSLAVVRETQY
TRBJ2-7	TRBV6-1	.	ASSEAVEGPYYEQY
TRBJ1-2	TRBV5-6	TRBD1	ASSRDRRFGGYT
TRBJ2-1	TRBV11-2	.	ASSLVRAALSYNEQF
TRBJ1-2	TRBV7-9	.	ASSLDALAGGYT
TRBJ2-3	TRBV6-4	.	ASRVGPHTDTQY
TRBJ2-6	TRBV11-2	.	ASSPGYAEHSGANVLT
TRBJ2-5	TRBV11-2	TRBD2	ASSLASGRGETQY
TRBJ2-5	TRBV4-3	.	ASSQLIRGETQY
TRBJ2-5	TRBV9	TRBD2	ASSAAREGLIRGALDQETQY
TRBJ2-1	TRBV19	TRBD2	ASSGYGRAPYNEQF
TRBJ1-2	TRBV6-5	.	ASTLGRADGYGYT
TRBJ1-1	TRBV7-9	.	ASSLGRGNTEAF
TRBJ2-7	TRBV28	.	ASSPPGLSYEQY
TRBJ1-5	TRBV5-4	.	ASSLHPTGGNQPQH
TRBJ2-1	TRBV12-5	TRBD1	ASGPGTGAYNEQF
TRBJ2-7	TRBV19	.	ASSMGAGTSYEQY
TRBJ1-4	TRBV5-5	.	ASSRATPNEKLF
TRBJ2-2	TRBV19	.	ASSNPGVYTGELF
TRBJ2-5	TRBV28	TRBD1	ASSLPPGQRETQY